The present T cell receptor (beta chain) was sequenced within a study of blood T cell repertoires in COVID-19. The V end lost 1 base, the J end lost 7 bases, and 5 bases lay between the germline ends. This CDR3 spans 12 amino acids. The germline V gene has CDR1 KGHSH and CDR2 LQKENI. Only in-frame clones appear in the TCRdb table, and some are missing; sequencing was by immunoSEQ multiplex PCR. Of around 400,000 clones listed, about 90% are singletons. The chain has TRBV18 and TRBJ2-1, with D tentatively TRBD1 (5 bases). The receptor's source is an older woman with COVID-19, enrolled during active disease. Sequencing was done on a sample of peripheral blood. The CDR3 nucleotides read TGTGCCAGCTCACCACAGGGGAATGAGCAGTTCTTC. Its translation is CASSPQGNEQFF.